This T cell receptor (beta chain) was sequenced for a study of Tregs in tolerant kidney transplant recipients. Study outcomes and limitations: Biological reproducibility was not directly addressed in this study.

Using immunoSEQ multiplex PCR, the repertoire was profiled, and TCRdb retains in-frame clones only, with some absent. The sample yields 45,000 to 55,000 clones, approximately 90% seen once. A word on this clone: Its target is unknown. The junction and the germline gene differ at one end; a read error may be behind it. Other DNA sequences in this specimen translate into the identical CDR3.

Mixed chimerism was transient after nonmyeloablative marrow transplants from related graft donors. Unstimulated regulatory T cells (CD4+CD25+CD127-), CD4+CD25- non-regulatory cells, CD4 and CD8 cells were FACS-sorted from thawed PBMCs. The sample was CD8+ T cells from blood (PBMCs), taken 24 months after the transplant. The TCR sequence derives from a human patient who received a combined kidney and bone marrow transplant. Some of these T cells may belong to the graft donor.

The CDR3, as DNA: TGTGCCACCAGCAGAGTCCCTAGGAGTAATTCCCCCCTCCACTTT. Its translation: CATSRVPRSNSPLHF. The chain carries TRBV15 and TRBJ1-6; D unclear. The CDR3 is made up of 15 amino acids. CDR1 LNHNV and CDR2 YYDKDF come from the germline V gene (reference sequence). Full variable domain (rest looked up from reference TRBV15 and TRBJ1-6): DAMVIQNPRYQVTQFGKPVTLSCSQTLNHNVMYWYQQKSSQAPKLLFHYYDKDFNNEADTPDNFQSRRPNTSFCFLDIRSPGLGDTAMYLCATSRVPRSNSPLHFGNGTRLTVT.